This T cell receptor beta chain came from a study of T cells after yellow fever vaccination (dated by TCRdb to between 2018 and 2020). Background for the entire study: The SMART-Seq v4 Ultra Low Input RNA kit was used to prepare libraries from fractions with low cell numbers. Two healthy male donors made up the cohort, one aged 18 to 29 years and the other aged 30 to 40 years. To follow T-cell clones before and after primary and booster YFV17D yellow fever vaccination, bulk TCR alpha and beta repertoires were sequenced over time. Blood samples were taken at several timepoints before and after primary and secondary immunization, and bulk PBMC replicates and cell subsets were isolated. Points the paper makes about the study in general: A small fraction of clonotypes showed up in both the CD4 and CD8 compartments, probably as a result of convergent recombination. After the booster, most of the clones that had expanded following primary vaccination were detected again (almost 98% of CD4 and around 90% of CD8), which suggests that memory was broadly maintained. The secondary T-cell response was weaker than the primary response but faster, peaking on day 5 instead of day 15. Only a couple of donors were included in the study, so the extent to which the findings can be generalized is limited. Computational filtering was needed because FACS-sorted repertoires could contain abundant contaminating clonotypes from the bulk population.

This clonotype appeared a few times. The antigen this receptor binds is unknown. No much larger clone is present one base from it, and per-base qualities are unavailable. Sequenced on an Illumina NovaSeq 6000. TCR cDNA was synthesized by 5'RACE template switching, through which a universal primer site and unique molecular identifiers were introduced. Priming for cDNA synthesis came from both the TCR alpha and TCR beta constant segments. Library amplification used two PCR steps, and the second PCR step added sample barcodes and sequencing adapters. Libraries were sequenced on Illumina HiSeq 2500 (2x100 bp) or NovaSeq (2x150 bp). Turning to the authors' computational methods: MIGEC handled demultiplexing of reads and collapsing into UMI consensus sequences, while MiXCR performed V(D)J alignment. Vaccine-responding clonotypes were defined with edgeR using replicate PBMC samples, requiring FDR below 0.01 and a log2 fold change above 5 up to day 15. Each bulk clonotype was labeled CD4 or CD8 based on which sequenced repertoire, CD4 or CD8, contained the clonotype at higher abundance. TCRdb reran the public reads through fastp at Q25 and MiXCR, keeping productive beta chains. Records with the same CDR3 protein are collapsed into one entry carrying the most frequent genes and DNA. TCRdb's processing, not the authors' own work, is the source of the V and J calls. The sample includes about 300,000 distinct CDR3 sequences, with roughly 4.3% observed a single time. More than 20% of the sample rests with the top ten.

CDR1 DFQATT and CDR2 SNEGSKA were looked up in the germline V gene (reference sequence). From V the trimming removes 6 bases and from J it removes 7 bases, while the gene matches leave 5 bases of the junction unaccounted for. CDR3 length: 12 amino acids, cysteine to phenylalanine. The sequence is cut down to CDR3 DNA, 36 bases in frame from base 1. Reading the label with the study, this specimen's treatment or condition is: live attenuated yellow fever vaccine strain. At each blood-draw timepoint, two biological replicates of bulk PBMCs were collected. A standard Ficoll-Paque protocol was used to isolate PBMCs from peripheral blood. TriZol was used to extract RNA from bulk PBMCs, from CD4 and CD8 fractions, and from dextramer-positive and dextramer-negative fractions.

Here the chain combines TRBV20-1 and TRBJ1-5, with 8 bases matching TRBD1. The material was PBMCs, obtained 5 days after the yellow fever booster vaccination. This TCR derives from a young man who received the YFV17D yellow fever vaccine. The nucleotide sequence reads TGCAGTGCCGGACAGGGTGGACAGCCCCAGCATTTT. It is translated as CSAGQGGQPQHF.